Listed below are T cell receptor beta chains from one sample, sequenced in a study of cytomegalovirus exposure and HLA in healthy donors. The protocol was immunoSEQ multiplex PCR, while the TCRdb copy is restricted to in-frame clones and leaves out a portion. The sample holds 300,000 to 400,000 clones; 75% to 90% are singletons and the top ten take 0.83%. Specimen: PBMCs. The receptors derive from a woman aged 18-29 years in good health and CMV-seronegative. CDR3s include the opening cysteine and the closing phenylalanine or tryptophan. The order of the fields is clone size, J gene, V gene, CDR3 protein. Size is omitted from some rows. Given values are once, few, many or a class for expanded clones.

. TRBJ2-7 TRBV4-2 CASSQDISYEQYF
. TRBJ2-2 TRBV5-1 CASSYSGGRGTGELFF
. TRBJ2-1 TRBV4-1 CASRHIAGGPGNEQFF
. TRBJ1-2 TRBV11-2 CASSSGLGYGYTF
. TRBJ2-1 TRBV7-2 CASSPSSGFSYNEQFF
. TRBJ2-3 TRBV27 CASSLITSGSQYF
. TRBJ2-7 TRBV19 CAGTSGTSGSPGEQYF
. TRBJ1-2 TRBV19 CASSPTSGYYGYTF
. TRBJ2-1 TRBV23-1 CASSQEGQGADEQFF
. TRBJ2-3 TRBV2 CASSLFTGTDTQYF
once TRBJ1-1 TRBV7-8 CASSSPTGAYSNTEAFF
. TRBJ1-6 TRBV19 CASSPTRQGLSNSPLHF
. TRBJ2-4 TRBV9 CASSVVPRDRWASLAKNIQYF
. TRBJ2-7 TRBV27 CASSLRWGQRISYEQYF
few TRBJ2-3 TRBV6-1 CASSEASGSPDTQYF
. TRBJ2-7 TRBV6-5 CASRSTQGGYEQYF
. TRBJ1-5 TRBV6-5 CASSLTSVQPQHF
. TRBJ2-7 TRBV29-1 CSVEEVGQGPYEQYF
. TRBJ1-2 TRBV28 CASSLLTSGYTF
. TRBJ2-7 TRBV27 CASSPADQIYEQYF
. TRBJ2-1 TRBV19 CASSISPTVYNEQFF
. TRBJ2-7 TRBV7-9 CASSPPPQPHEQYF
. TRBJ1-3 TRBV27 CASSLTGMGSGNTIYF
. TRBJ1-2 TRBV28 CASSSGGGVYGYTF
. TRBJ2-7 TRBV5-6 CARRGSGFYEQYF
. TRBJ1-5 TRBV7-9 CASSRGHTQPQHF
. TRBJ2-1 TRBV30 CACRASAGYNEQFF
. TRBJ2-7 TRBV11-2 CASSTTGTYEQYF
. TRBJ2-7 TRBV2 CASCRDRSSYEQYF
. TRBJ2-7 TRBV2 CASSELQQGARWEQYF
. TRBJ1-2 TRBV6-5 CASGQRSYYGYTF
. TRBJ2-5 TRBV5-1 CASSPGTSVSETQYF
once TRBJ2-3 TRBV30 CASSRVGGADTQYF
once TRBJ2-7 TRBV28 CASSFGTDRGYREQYF
once TRBJ2-7 TRBV11-3 CASSTGGASYEQYF
. TRBJ2-7 TRBV28 CASSSLGGSYEQYF
. TRBJ1-2 TRBV5-1 CASTFDRDGYTF
. TRBJ2-7 TRBV7-9 CASSLGDRGYF
few TRBJ2-7 TRBV6-5 CAAWTFSYEQYF
. TRBJ1-3 TRBV7-9 CASSLARGSGNTIYF